The entry that follows covers one TCR beta chain sequence. The antigen is not known. Quantitative 5'-RACE was performed with molecular barcodes, and it yielded the TCR beta libraries. TCRdb independently ran MiXCR on the 5' RACE reads; one entry per CDR3 protein. The sample has approximately 340,000 distinct CDR3 sequences, about 14% seen once. Trimming cost V 6 bases and J 5 bases; bases outside gene matches: 7. The germline V gene encodes CDR1 SNHLY and CDR2 FYNNEI. The CDR3 has 15 amino acids. This sample is part of a study of CD8 T cells in ankylosing spondylitis. Study-wide points: There were earlier reports of some motif variants in reactive arthritis synovial fluid and blood. Significantly higher representation of disease-linked clones was reported for matched ankylosing spondylitis synovial fluid. Made up of 7 to 9 highly homologous variants, a TCR beta motif appeared characteristic of ankylosing spondylitis blood.

V and J are TRBV2 and TRBJ2-4, with TRBD2 matching 10 bases. Input material: blood, either unsorted or a sorted T cell fraction (not recorded which). This clonotype originated in a male donor with ankylosing spondylitis or in good health (not recorded which). The CDR3 region is CASRRTSGNQNIQYF. CDR3 coding DNA: TGTGCCAGCAGACGGACTAGCGGCAACCAAAACATTCAGTACTTC. The entire variable domain, with the rest obtained from reference TRBV2 and TRBJ2-4, is as follows: EPEVTQTPSHQVTQMGQEVILRCVPISNHLYFYWYRQILGQKVEFLVSFYNNEISEKSEIFDDQFSVERPDGSNFTLKIRSTKLEDSAMYFCASRRTSGNQNIQYFGAGTRLSVL.